Below are 20 T cell receptor beta chains sequenced from a single sample in a study of blood T cell repertoires in COVID-19. Sequenced by immunoSEQ multiplex PCR; TCRdb stores in-frame clones only, minus some. The data contain approximately 100,000 clones, roughly nine tenths of them singletons. The sequenced sample consisted of peripheral blood. These receptors were obtained from a human donor in a cohort sampled during active COVID-19.

Worth noting for this clone: Given a much more abundant clone one base away, this may be a read error. The chain uses TRBV11-3 and TRBJ2-2; 8 nucleotides agree with TRBD1. CDR1 and CDR2 from the germline V gene are SGHNT and YENEEA. This CDR3 contains 15 residues. With V trimmed by 6 bases and J by 1 base, 4 bases remained unmatched. CDR3 region: CASSPGTGNTGELFF. CDR3 nucleotides: TGTGCCAGCAGTCCCGGGACAGGGAACACCGGGGAGCTGTTTTTT.

The chain employs TRBV6-5 and TRBJ1-1, with no clear D. This CDR3 has 14 residues. Trimming left V 8 bases short and J 4 bases short, with 17 bases between. CDR1 is MNHEY, CDR2 SVGAGI, per germline. This CDR3 is CASDKGGEITEAFF. The CDR3, as DNA: TGTGCCAGCGATAAGGGAGGAGAGATCACTGAAGCTTTCTTT.

The rearrangement joins TRBV7-3 to TRBJ2-2; TRBD2 might be the D (5 bases). Trimming stripped 4 bases from V and 5 bases from J, with 23 bases between. Looked up from germline, CDR1 is SGHTA and CDR2 is FQGTGA. The CDR3 is 18 residues long. The CDR3 is CASSSSPAQFGRTGELFF. CDR3 coding DNA: TGTGCCAGCAGCTCTAGCCCTGCCCAATTTGGTCGGACCGGGGAGCTGTTTTTT.

About this clone: A read error may produce the germline difference seen at one junction end. The chain carries TRBV7-7 and TRBJ2-2; possible D gene TRBD1, 6 bases. CDR1 is SSHAT, CDR2 FNYEAQ, per germline (reference sequence). The CDR3 is made up of 17 amino acids. The CDR3 reads CASSSSPSGAFPGELFF. In nucleotides, the CDR3 is TGTGCTAGCAGCTCTAGCCCGTCAGGGGCTTTCCCCGGGGAGCTGTTTTTT.

The genes are TRBV6-1 and TRBJ1-4; TRBD1 aligns across 12 bases. The V and J ends lost 2 bases and 8 bases, in that order; junction bases with no gene match: 6. CDR1 and CDR2 (germline): MNHNS, SASEGT. The length of the CDR3 is 16 residues. CDR3 bases: TGTGCCAGCAGTGAATCGTGGGACAGGGGGCCCGAAAAACTGTTTTTT. Its protein is CASSESWDRGPEKLFF.

The chain is built from TRBV4-3 and TRBJ2-1; D remains unclear. This CDR3 is 13 amino acids long. V was cut by 0 bases and J by 5 bases, with 5 bases left in between. CDR1 is LGHNA, CDR2 YSLEER, per germline. CDR3 loop: CASSQEANNEQFF. The CDR3 DNA is TGCGCCAGCAGCCAAGAGGCCAACAATGAGCAGTTCTTC.

The rearrangement links TRBV6-2 or TRBV6-3 to TRBJ2-4; D is unclear. Germline V gene sequence: CDR1 MNHEY, CDR2 SVGEGT. The CDR3 runs 15 residues. Deletions cut 0 bases from V and 7 bases from J, with 13 bases between. CDR3 loop: CASSYSQAARNIQYF. The CDR3 DNA is TGTGCCAGCAGTTACTCCCAGGCCGCACGGAACATTCAGTACTTC.

The J gene is TRBJ2-5, the V gene TRBV2, with TRBD1 identical over 9 bases. The CDR3 consists of 14 residues. Germline values: CDR1 SNHLY, CDR2 FYNNEI. The J segment lost 6 bases and the V segment lost 5 bases, leaving 7 bases of the junction unmatched. The CDR3 loop is CASSLQGAGKTQYF. Written as DNA, the CDR3 is TGTGCCAGCAGTCTACAGGGGGCTGGTAAGACCCAGTACTTC.

The chain uses TRBV7-9 and TRBJ1-1; D unresolved. Between the trimmed V and J ends, which lost 3 bases and 0 bases, there was a span of 8 bases. Germline CDR1 reads SEHNR; CDR2 reads FQNEAQ (reference sequence). The CDR3 sequence is 14 residues long. As DNA, the CDR3 is TGTGCCAGCAGCTTTGGCATTATGAACACTGAAGCTTTCTTT. Protein sequence: CASSFGIMNTEAFF.

The chain combines TRBV5-6 with TRBJ1-1; D is possibly TRBD1 (6 bases). V was shortened by 0 bases and J by 1 base, with 16 bases between the two germline ends. CDR1 and CDR2 (germline): SGHDT, YYEEEE. The CDR3 is made up of 17 amino acids. CDR3 loop: CASSLDGYRDPNTEAFF. The CDR3 nucleotides are TGTGCCAGCAGCTTGGACGGCTACAGGGACCCGAACACTGAAGCTTTCTTT.

The rearrangement links TRBV18 to TRBJ1-6; 10 bases match TRBD1. The CDR3 spans 16 residues. Germline CDR1 reads KGHSH; CDR2 reads LQKENI. J lost 9 bases, V lost 3 bases, and 8 bases had no gene match. The CDR3 is CASSPTDRGTFSPLHF. As DNA, the CDR3 is TGTGCCAGCTCACCGACGGACAGGGGGACATTTTCACCCCTCCACTTT.

The rearrangement joins TRBV10-3 to TRBJ2-6; 8 nucleotides match TRBD1. The CDR3 is 20 amino acids. Trimming took 2 bases from V and 0 from J; bases not matched to a gene: 12. Germline V lookup: CDR1 ENHRY, CDR2 SYGVKD. The CDR3: CAISERRGPHPSSGANVLTF. The CDR3 region has the DNA TGTGCCATCAGTGAGCGCAGGGGGCCCCACCCCAGCTCTGGGGCCAACGTCCTGACTTTC.

The V gene is TRBV5-4, the J gene TRBJ1-6; D is ambiguous. Germline lookup yields CDR1 SGHNT and CDR2 YYREEE (reference sequence). Trimming removed 4 bases at V and 9 bases at J, with 20 bases between. The CDR3 runs 16 residues. The CDR3 DNA follows: TGTGCCAGCAGCGAGGGAGGCGCGGATACTAGTTCACCCCTCCACTTT. Translation: CASSEGGADTSSPLHF.

The gene calls are TRBV5-4 and TRBJ2-7; D possibly corresponds to TRBD2 (5 bases). Germline V lookup: CDR1 SGHNT, CDR2 YYREEE (reference sequence). The CDR3 is 13 residues long. V lost 10 bases, J lost 1 base, and 15 bases lay in between. CDR3: CAVAVERSYEQYF. CDR3 nucleotide sequence: TGTGCCGTAGCAGTCGAGCGGTCCTACGAGCAGTACTTC.

The rearrangement uses TRBV18 and TRBJ2-7; TRBD2 might be the D (5 bases). The CDR3 is 14 amino acids. Trimming shortened V by 2 bases and J by 2 bases, and 10 bases separated the two germline ends. Germline values: CDR1 KGHSH, CDR2 LQKENI. CDR3 protein: CASSPYQRPYEQYF. CDR3 sequence (DNA): TGTGCCAGCTCACCATATCAGCGGCCCTACGAGCAGTACTTC.

V usage is TRBV5-4 and J usage is TRBJ2-7, with 7 bases matching TRBD2. Germline assignment: CDR1 SGHNT and CDR2 YYREEE (reference sequence). This CDR3 has 13 residues. V was pared by 3 bases and J by 9 bases, with 9 bases of the junction left unmatched. The CDR3 region is CASSSRGAGRQYF. The CDR3 DNA follows: TGTGCCAGCAGCTCCCGGGGAGCGGGGAGGCAGTACTTC.

The chain employs TRBV6-5 and TRBJ2-2; possibly TRBD2 for D (5 bases). Germline V gene data show CDR1 as MNHEY and CDR2 as SVGAGI. This CDR3 spans 15 amino acids. Deletions cut 2 bases from V and 4 bases from J, with 11 bases between. The CDR3 reads CASSYVVGSTGELFF. DNA for the CDR3: TGTGCCAGCAGTTACGTAGTAGGGAGCACCGGGGAGCTGTTTTTT.

V and J are TRBV7-9 and TRBJ1-5; 7 nucleotides match TRBD1. CDR1 and CDR2 from the germline V gene are SEHNR and FQNEAQ (reference sequence). The CDR3 is made up of 14 amino acids. V gave up 5 bases and J gave up 2 bases; unmatched junction bases: 3. CDR3 sequence (DNA): TGTGCCAGCAGCCAGGGGACAGGCAATCAGCCCCAGCATTTT. It codes for CASSQGTGNQPQHF. The full variable domain, completed using reference TRBV7-9 and TRBJ1-5, is DTGVSQNPRHKITKRGQNVTFRCDPISEHNRLYWYRQTLGQGPEFLTYFQNEAQLEKSRLLSDRFSAERPKGSFSTLEIQRTEQGDSAMYLCASSQGTGNQPQHFGDGTRLSIL.

The V gene is TRBV5-1, the J gene TRBJ2-1; unclear D gene. CDR3 size: 15 residues. Germline V lookup: CDR1 SGHRS, CDR2 YFSETQ. The V gene lost 6 bases and the J gene lost 4 bases, with 17 bases spanning the gap. The CDR3 loop is CASISGSNTYNEQFF. The CDR3, as DNA: TGCGCCAGCATTTCCGGGTCAAATACATACAATGAGCAGTTCTTC. Filled out from reference TRBV5-1 and TRBJ2-1, the complete variable domain reads KAGVTQTPRYLIKTRGQQVTLSCSPISGHRSVSWYQQTPGQGLQFLFEYFSETQRNKGNFPGRFSGRQFSNSRSEMNVSTLELGDSALYLCASISGSNTYNEQFFGPGTRLTVL.

The chain employs TRBV19 and TRBJ2-7; weak D call: TRBD1 (6 bases). With 6 bases removed from V and 6 bases from J, the gap between germline ends came to 15 bases. From germline, CDR1 is LNHDA and CDR2 SQIVND (reference sequence). This CDR3 is built from 13 residues. CDR3 in DNA: TGTGCCAGTAGGCACAGGGAATTGGGCGAGCAGTACTTC. This encodes CASRHRELGEQYF.